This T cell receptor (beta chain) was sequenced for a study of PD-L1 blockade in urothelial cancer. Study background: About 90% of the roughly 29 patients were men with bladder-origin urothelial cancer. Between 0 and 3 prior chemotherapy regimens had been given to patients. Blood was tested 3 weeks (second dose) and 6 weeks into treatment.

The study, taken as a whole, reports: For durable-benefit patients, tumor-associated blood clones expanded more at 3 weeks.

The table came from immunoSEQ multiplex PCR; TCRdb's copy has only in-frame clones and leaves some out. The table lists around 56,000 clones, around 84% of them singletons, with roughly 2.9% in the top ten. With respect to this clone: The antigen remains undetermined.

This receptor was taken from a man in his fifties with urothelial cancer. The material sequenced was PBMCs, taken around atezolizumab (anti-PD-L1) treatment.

Written as DNA, the CDR3 is TGTGCCAGCAGCTTGGGAGTATCAGGAGAGACCCAGTACTTC. This gives the protein CASSLGVSGETQYF. This chain links TRBV7-9 with TRBJ2-5, with D perhaps TRBD2 (5 bases). V lost 3 bases, J lost 4 bases, and 12 bases lay in between. This CDR3 is 14 amino acids long. CDR1 and CDR2 (germline): SEHNR, FQNEAQ (reference sequence).